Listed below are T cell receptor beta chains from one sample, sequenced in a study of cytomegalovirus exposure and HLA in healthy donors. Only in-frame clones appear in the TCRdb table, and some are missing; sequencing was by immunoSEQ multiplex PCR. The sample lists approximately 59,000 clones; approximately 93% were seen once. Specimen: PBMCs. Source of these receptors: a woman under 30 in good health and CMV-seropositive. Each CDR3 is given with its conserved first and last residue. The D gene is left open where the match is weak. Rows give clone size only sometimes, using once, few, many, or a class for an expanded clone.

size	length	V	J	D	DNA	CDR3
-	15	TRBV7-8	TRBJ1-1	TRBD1	TGTGCCAGCAGCTCAGGACAGGGTTTGAACACTGAAGCTTTCTTT	CASSSGQGLNTEAFF
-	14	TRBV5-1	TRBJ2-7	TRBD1	TGCGCCAGCAGCGGACAGGGCCAGGGCTACGAGCAGTACTTC	CASSGQGQGYEQYF
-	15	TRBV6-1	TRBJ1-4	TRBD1	TGTGCCAGCAGATTTCCCGGGACAGGGAGCGAAAAACTGTTTTTT	CASRFPGTGSEKLFF
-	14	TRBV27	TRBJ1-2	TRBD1	TGTGCCAGCAGTCCCTGGGACAGTACTCAAGGCTACACCTTC	CASSPWDSTQGYTF
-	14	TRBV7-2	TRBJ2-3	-	TGTGCCAGCAGCTATCACCAAGAGGCGGATACGCAGTATTTT	CASSYHQEADTQYF
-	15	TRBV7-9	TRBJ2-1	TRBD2	TGTGCCAGCAGGGGTCTAGCGGGGGGGCTCAATGAGCAGTTCTTC	CASRGLAGGLNEQFF
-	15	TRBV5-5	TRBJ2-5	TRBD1	TGTGCCAGCAGCCTGGGACAGGGGTTGAGAGAGACCCAGTACTTC	CASSLGQGLRETQYF
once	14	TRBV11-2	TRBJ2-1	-	TGTGCCAGCAGCTTAGTTGGGGACTTCAATGAGCAGTTCTTC	CASSLVGDFNEQFF
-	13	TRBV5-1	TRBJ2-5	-	TGCGCCAGCAGCCCCCGTATACAAGAGACCCAGTACTTC	CASSPRIQETQYF
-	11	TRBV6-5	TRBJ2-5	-	TGTGCCAGCAGTTCCCCGGAGACCCAGTACTTC	CASSSPETQYF
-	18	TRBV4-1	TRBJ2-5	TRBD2	TGCGCCAGCAGCCAAGCACCGTACGGCGGGGGGGATCAAGAGACCCAGTACTTC	CASSQAPYGGGDQETQYF
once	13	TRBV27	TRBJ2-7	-	TGTGCCAGCAGTTCGACGGGGACCTACGAGCAGTACTTC	CASSSTGTYEQYF
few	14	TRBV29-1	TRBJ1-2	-	TGCAGCGTTGAAGATCTTCAGGGCAGGGATGGCTACACCTTC	CSVEDLQGRDGYTF
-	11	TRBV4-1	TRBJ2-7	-	TGCGCCAGCAGCCAAGAGGCTGAGCAGTACTTC	CASSQEAEQYF
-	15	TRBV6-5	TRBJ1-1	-	TGTGCCAGCAGTACTCGATGGGGCCTAAACACTGAAGCTTTCTTT	CASSTRWGLNTEAFF
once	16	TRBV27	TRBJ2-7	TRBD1	TGTGCCAGCAGTCCTCGGACAGGGGGCATCTCCTACGAGCAGTACTTC	CASSPRTGGISYEQYF
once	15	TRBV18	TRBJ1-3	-	TGTGCCAGCTCGCCAGGGGACACCTCTGGAAACACCATATATTTT	CASSPGDTSGNTIYF
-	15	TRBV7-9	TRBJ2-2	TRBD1	TGTGCCAGCAGCTACTACCGGGACAGTCGCGGGGAGCTGTTTTTT	CASSYYRDSRGELFF
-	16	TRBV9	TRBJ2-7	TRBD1	TGTGCCAGCAGGGCCGAATGGGGACAGAGCTCCTACGAGCAGTACTTC	CASRAEWGQSSYEQYF
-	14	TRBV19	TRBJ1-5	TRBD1	TGTGCCAGTAGGGGGACAGGGGGAGATCAGCCCCAGCATTTT	CASRGTGGDQPQHF
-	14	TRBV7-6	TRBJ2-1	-	TGTGCCAGCAGCTTTGGACTCGCAGGCGATGAGCAGTTCTTC	CASSFGLAGDEQFF
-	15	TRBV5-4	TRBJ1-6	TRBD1	TGTGCCAGCAGCCTAGGGACAGCTATTAATTCACCCCTCCACTTT	CASSLGTAINSPLHF
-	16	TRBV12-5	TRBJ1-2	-	TGTGCTAGTGGTTTGGAATGGGACTTAAGGAACTATGGCTACACCTTC	CASGLEWDLRNYGYTF
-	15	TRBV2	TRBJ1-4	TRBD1	TGTGCCAGCAGTCTAGAATGGGACAGTAATGAAAAACTGTTTTTT	CASSLEWDSNEKLFF
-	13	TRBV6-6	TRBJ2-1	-	TGTGCCAGCAGGCCAGACAGGCCCAATGAGCAGTTCTTC	CASRPDRPNEQFF
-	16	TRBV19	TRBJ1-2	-	TGTGCCAGTAGTATAGAATTGGCAGGGGTCAAATATGGCTACACCTTC	CASSIELAGVKYGYTF
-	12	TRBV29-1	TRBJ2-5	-	TGCAGCGGAAGGCAGGGGCAAGAGACCCAGTACTTC	CSGRQGQETQYF
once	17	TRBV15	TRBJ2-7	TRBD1	TGTGCCACCAGCAGAGTGTCGACCGGGACAGGGGAATACGAGCAGTACTTC	CATSRVSTGTGEYEQYF
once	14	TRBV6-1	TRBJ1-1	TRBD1	TGTGCCAGCAGTGCGGGACAGATGAACACTGAAGCTTTCTTT	CASSAGQMNTEAFF
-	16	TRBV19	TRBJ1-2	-	TGTGCCAGTAGCCCCCAGGTCGGCAGAGCTAACTATGGCTACACCTTC	CASSPQVGRANYGYTF
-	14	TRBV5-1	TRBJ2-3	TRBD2	TGCGCCAGCAGCAATAGCGGGAGCACAGATACGCAGTATTTT	CASSNSGSTDTQYF
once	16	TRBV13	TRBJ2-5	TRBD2	TGTGCCAGCAGCTTGCGCACAGCGGGGGAACAAGAGACCCAGTACTTC	CASSLRTAGEQETQYF
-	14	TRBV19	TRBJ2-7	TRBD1	TGTGCCAGTAGTTCCCAGGACAGGGGATCGAAGCAGTACTTC	CASSSQDRGSKQYF
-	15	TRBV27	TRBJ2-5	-	TGTGCCAGCAGTTTATCGGAGGGCCGTCAAGAGACCCAGTACTTC	CASSLSEGRQETQYF
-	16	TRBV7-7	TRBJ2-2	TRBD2	TGTGCCATCCCCCTAGCGGGGGAGACGAACACCGGGGAGCTGTTTTTT	CAIPLAGETNTGELFF
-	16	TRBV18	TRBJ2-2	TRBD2	TGTGCCAGCTCAGCGAGCGGGGGGGCCAACACCGGGGAGCTGTTTTTT	CASSASGGANTGELFF
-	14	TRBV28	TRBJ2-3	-	TGTGCCAGCAGTCCAGACTTGTACACAGATACGCAGTATTTT	CASSPDLYTDTQYF
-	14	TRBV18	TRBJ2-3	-	TGTGCCAGCTCACCAATGTCTAGCACAGATACGCAGTATTTT	CASSPMSSTDTQYF
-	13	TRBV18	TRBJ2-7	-	TGTGCCAGCTCACTTCAGGAAGCCTACGAGCAGTACTTC	CASSLQEAYEQYF
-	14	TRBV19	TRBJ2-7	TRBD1	TGTGCCAGTAGTATTACGGACAGGGCATATGAGCAGTACTTC	CASSITDRAYEQYF
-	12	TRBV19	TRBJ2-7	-	TGTGCTACTAGAAGCGGCTCCTACGAGCAGTACTTC	CATRSGSYEQYF
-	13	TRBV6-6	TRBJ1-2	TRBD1	TGTGCCACCTCAACGGGACAGGTTTATGGCTACACCTTC	CATSTGQVYGYTF
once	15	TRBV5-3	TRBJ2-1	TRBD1	TGTGCCAGAAGCGCGAAGGACAGGAGGTACAATGAGCAGTTCTTC	CARSAKDRRYNEQFF